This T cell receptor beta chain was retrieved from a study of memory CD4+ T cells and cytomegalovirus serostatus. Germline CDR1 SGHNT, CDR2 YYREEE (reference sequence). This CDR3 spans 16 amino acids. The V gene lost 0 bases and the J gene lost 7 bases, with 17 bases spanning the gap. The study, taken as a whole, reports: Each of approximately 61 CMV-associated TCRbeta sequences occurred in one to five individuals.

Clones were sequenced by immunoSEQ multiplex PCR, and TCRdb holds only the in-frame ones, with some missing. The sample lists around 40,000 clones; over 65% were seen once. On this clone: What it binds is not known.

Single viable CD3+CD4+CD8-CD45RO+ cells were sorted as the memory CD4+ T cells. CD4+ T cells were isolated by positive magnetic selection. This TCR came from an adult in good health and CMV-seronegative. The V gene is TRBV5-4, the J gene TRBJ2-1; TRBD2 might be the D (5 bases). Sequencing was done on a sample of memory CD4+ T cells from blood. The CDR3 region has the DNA TGTGCCAGCAGCTTGGGTACGGGAAACCGGAGGAATGAGCAGTTCTTC. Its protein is CASSLGTGNRRNEQFF.